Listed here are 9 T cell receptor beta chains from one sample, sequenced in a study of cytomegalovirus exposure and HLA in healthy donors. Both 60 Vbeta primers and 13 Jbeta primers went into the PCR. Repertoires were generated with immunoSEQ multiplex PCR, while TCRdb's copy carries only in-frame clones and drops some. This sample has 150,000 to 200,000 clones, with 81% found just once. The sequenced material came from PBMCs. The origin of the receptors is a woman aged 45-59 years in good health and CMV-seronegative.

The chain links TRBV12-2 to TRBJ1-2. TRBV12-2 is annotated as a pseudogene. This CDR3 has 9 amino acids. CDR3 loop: CARNYGYTF. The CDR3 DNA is TGTGCACGGAACTATGGCTACACCTTC.

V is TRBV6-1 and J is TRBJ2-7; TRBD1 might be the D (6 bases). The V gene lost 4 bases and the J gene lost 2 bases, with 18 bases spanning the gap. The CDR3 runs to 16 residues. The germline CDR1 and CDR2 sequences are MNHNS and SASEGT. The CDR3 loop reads CASSGVLYRAPYEQYF. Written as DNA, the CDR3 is TGTGCCAGCAGTGGAGTCCTTTACAGGGCCCCCTACGAGCAGTACTTC.

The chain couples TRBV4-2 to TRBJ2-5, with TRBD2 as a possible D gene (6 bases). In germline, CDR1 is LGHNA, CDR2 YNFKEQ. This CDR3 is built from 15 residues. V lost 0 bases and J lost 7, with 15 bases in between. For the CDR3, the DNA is TGTGCCAGCAGCCAAGATAGCGGAGATCGGGGGACCCAGTACTTC. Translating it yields CASSQDSGDRGTQYF.

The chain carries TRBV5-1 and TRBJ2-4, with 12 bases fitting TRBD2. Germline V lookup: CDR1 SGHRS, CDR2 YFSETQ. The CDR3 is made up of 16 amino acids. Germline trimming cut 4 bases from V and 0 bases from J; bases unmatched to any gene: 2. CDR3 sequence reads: CASSTTSGRAKNIQYF. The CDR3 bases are TGCGCCAGCAGCACGACTAGCGGGAGAGCCAAAAACATTCAGTACTTC.

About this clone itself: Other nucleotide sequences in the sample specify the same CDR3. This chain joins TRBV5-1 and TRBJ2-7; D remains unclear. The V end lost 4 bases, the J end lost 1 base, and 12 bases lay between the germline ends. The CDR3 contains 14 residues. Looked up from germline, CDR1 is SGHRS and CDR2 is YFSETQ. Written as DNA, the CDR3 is TGCGCCAGCAGCCCTGAGCCTTCTTCCTACGAGCAGTACTTC. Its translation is CASSPEPSSYEQYF. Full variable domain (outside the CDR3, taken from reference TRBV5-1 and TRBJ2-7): KAGVTQTPRYLIKTRGQQVTLSCSPISGHRSVSWYQQTPGQGLQFLFEYFSETQRNKGNFPGRFSGRQFSNSRSEMNVSTLELGDSALYLCASSPEPSSYEQYFGPGTRLTVT.

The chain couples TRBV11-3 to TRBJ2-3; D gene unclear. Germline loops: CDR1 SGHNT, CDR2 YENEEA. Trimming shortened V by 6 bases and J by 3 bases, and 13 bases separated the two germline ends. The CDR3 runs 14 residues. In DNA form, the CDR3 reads TGTGCCAGCAGACCCGAGGTTAGGACAGATACGCAGTATTTT. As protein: CASRPEVRTDTQYF.

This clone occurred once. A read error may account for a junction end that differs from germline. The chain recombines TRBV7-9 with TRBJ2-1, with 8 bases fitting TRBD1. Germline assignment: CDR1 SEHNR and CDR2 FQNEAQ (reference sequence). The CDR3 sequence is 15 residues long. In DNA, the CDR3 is TGTTCCAGCAGCGGCCGACAGGGGCAGGACAATGAGCAGTTCTTC. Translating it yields CSSSGRQGQDNEQFF. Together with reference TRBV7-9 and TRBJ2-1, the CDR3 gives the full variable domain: DTGVSQNPRHKITKRGQNVTFRCDPISEHNRLYWYRQTLGQGPEFLTYFQNEAQLEKSRLLSDRFSAERPKGSFSTLEIQRTEQGDSAMYLCSSSGRQGQDNEQFFGPGTRLTVL.

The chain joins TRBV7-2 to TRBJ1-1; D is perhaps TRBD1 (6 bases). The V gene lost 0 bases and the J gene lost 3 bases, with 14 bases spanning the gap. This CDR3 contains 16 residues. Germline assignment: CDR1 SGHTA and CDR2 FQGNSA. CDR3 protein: CASSLASGAGYTEAFF. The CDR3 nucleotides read TGTGCCAGCAGCTTAGCGTCAGGGGCTGGTTACACTGAAGCTTTCTTT.

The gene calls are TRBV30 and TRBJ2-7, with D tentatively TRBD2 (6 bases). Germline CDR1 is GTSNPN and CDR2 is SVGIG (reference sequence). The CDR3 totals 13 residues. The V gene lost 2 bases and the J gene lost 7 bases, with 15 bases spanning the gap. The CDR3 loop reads CAWSSYAGGEQYF. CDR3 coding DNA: TGTGCCTGGAGTTCCTACGCTGGGGGGGAGCAGTACTTC.